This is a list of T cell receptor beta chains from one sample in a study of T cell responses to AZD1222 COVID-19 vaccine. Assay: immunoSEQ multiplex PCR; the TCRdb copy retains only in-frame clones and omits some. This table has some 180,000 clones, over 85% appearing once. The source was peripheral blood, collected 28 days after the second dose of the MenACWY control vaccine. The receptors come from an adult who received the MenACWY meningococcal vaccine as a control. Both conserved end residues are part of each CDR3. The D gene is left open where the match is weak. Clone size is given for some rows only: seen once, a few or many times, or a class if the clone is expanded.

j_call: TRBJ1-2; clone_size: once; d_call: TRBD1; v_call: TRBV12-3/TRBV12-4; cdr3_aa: CASRVGQSRGYTF; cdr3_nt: TGTGCCAGCAGAGTGGGACAGAGCCGTGGCTACACCTTC
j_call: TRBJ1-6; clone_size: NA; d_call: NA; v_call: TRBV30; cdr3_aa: CAWPDRNNSPLHF; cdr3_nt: TGTGCCTGGCCAGACAGGAATAATTCACCCCTCCACTTT
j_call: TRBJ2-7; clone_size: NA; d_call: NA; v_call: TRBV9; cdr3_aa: CASSEDGQLYEQYF; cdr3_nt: TGTGCCAGCAGCGAGGACGGTCAGCTCTACGAGCAGTACTTC
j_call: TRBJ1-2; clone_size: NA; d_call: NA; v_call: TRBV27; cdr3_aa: CASSSRTAARNYGYTF; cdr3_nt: TGTGCCAGCAGTTCTCGAACCGCCGCAAGAAACTATGGCTACACCTTC
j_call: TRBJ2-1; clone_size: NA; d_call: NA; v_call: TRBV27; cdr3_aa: CASSLSSSSGRYNEQFF; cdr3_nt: TGTGCCAGCAGTTTATCGAGTTCCTCGGGAAGGTATAATGAGCAGTTCTTC
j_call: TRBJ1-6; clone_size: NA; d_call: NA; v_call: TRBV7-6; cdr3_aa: CASSPGTSAYNSPLHF; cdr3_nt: TGTGCCAGCAGCCCCGGGACAAGCGCATACAATTCACCCCTCCACTTT
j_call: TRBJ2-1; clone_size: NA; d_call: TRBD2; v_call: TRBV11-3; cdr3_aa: CASSLGTVAGGSERQFF; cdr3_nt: TGTGCCAGCAGCTTAGGGACTGTAGCGGGAGGCTCGGAAAGGCAGTTCTTC
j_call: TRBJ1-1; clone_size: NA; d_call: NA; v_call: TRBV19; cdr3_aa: CASSYGGMNTEAFF; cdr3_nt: TGTGCCAGTAGTTACGGGGGAATGAACACTGAAGCTTTCTTT
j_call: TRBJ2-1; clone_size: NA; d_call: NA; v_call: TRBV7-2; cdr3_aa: CASSLGASVTGEQFF; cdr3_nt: TGTGCCAGCAGCTTAGGCGCTAGTGTCACTGGTGAGCAGTTCTTC
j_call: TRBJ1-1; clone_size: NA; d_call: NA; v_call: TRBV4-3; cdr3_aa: CASSHRQTNTEAFF; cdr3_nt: TGCGCCAGCAGCCACCGACAGACGAACACTGAAGCTTTCTTT
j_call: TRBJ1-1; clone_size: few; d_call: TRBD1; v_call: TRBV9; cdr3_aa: CASSVQTGMNTEAFF; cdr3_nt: TGTGCCAGCAGCGTGCAGACAGGGATGAACACTGAAGCTTTCTTT
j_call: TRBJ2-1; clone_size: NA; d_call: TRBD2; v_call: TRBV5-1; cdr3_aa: CASGSASGSNEQFF; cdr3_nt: TGCGCCAGCGGAAGCGCTAGCGGGAGCAATGAGCAGTTCTTC
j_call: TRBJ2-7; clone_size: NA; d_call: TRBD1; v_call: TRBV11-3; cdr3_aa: CASSLGQVENEQYF; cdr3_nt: TGTGCCAGCAGCTTGGGACAGGTAGAGAACGAGCAGTACTTC
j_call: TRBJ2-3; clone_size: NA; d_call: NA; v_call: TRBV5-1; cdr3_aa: CASSIGGGAGTDTQYF; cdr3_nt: TGCGCCAGCAGCATTGGAGGGGGTGCCGGCACAGATACGCAGTATTTT
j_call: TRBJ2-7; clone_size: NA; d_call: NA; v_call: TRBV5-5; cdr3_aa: CASSLFTAPFYEQYF; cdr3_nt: TGTGCCAGCAGCTTGTTTACGGCCCCCTTCTACGAGCAGTACTTC
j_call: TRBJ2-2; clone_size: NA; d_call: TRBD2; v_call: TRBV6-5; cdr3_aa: CASGRAGYTGELFF; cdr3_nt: TGTGCCAGCGGGAGGGCCGGGTACACCGGGGAGCTGTTTTTT
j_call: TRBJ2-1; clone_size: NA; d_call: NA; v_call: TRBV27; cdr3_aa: CASIGTASSEQFF; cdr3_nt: TGTGCCAGCATAGGGACTGCGTCCAGTGAGCAGTTCTTC
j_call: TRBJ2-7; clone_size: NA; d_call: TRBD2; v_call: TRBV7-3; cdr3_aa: CASSKLAGGYEQYF; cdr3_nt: TGTGCCAGCAGCAAACTAGCGGGAGGTTACGAGCAGTACTTC
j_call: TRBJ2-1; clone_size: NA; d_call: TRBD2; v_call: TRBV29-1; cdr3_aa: CSVSGGSDQFF; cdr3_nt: TGCAGCGTCTCGGGAGGGAGTGACCAGTTCTTC
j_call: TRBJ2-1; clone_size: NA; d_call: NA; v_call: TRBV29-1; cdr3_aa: CSVDEQGGNEQFF; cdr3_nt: TGCAGCGTTGACGAACAGGGGGGGAATGAGCAGTTCTTC
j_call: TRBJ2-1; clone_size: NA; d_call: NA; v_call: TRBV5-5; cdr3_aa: CASRDQTGTIYNEQFF; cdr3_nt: TGTGCCAGCAGGGACCAGACCGGGACAATTTACAATGAGCAGTTCTTC
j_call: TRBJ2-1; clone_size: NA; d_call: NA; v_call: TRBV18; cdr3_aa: CASSPLILKTGRREQFF; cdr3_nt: TGTGCCAGCTCACCACTTATTCTAAAAACAGGGCGGCGGGAGCAGTTCTTC
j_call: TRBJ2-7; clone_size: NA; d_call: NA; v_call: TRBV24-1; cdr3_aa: CARRAGQSYEQYF; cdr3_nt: TGTGCCCGAAGGGCCGGACAGAGCTACGAGCAGTACTTC